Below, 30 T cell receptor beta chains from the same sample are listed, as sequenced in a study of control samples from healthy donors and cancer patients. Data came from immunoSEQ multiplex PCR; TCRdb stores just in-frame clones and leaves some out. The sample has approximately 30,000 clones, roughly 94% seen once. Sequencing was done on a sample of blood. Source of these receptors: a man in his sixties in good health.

CDR3 region: CASSVTGGPQPQHF. In DNA, the CDR3 is TGTGCCAGCAGCGTCACTGGGGGCCCTCAGCCCCAGCATTTT. J is TRBJ1-5 and V is TRBV9, with a possible D match to TRBD1 (6 bases). CDR3 length equals 14 residues. The V gene lost 2 bases and the J gene lost 6 bases, with 12 bases spanning the gap. The V gene's germline CDR1 is SGDLS and CDR2 YYNGEE.

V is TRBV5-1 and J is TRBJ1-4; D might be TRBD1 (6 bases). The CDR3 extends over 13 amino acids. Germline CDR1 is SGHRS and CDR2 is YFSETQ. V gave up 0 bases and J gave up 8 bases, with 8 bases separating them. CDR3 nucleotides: TGCGCCAGCAGCTTGGGGCAGGGGGAAAAACTGTTTTTT. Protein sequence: CASSLGQGEKLFF.

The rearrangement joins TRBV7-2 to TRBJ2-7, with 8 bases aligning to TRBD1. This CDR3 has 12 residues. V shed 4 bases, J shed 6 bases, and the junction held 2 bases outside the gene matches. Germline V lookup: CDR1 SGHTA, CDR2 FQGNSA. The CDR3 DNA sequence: TGTGCCAGCAGCTCGACAGGGGTCGAGCAGTACTTC. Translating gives CASSSTGVEQYF.

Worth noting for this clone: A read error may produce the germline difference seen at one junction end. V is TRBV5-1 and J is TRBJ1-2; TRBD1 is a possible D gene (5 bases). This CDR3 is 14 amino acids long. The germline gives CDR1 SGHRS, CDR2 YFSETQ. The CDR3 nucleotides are TGCGCCAGCAACTTGGTAGGGGATAACTATGGCTACACCTTC. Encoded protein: CASNLVGDNYGYTF.

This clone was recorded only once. The CDR3 DNA reads TGTGCCAGCAGCGTAGGATTTAAAACAGCTAGCACAGATACGCAGTATTTT. Translated, it gives CASSVGFKTASTDTQYF. This chain connects TRBV9 to TRBJ2-3; D unresolved. Trimming took 0 bases from V and 0 from J, leaving 14 bases between them. This CDR3 contains 17 residues. Germline CDR1 SGDLS, CDR2 YYNGEE.

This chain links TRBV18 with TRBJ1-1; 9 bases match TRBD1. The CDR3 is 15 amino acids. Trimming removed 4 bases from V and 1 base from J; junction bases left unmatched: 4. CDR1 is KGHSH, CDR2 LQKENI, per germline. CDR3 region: CASSRGQGRNTEAFF. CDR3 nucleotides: TGTGCCAGCTCACGGGGACAGGGAAGGAACACTGAAGCTTTCTTT.

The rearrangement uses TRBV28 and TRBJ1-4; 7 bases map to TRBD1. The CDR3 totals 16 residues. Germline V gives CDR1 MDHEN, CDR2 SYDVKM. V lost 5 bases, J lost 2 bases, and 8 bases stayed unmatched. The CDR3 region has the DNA TGTGCCAGCAGTAGTGACAGGGCGTCGACTAATGAAAAACTGTTTTTT. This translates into CASSSDRASTNEKLFF. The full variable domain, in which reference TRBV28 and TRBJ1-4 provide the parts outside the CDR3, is DVKVTQSSRYLVKRTGEKVFLECVQDMDHENMFWYRQDPGLGLRLIYFSYDVKMKEKGDIPEGYSVSREKKERFSLILESASTNQTSMYLCASSSDRASTNEKLFFGSGTQLSVL.

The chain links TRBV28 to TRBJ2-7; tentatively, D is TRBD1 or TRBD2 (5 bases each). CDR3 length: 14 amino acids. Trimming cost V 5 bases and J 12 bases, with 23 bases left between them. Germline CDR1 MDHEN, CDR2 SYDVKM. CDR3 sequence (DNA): TGTGCCAGCAGTATAGAGGGACGTAGTTCCCTCGCGTACTTC. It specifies CASSIEGRSSLAYF. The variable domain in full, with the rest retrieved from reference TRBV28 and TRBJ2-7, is DVKVTQSSRYLVKRTGEKVFLECVQDMDHENMFWYRQDPGLGLRLIYFSYDVKMKEKGDIPEGYSVSREKKERFSLILESASTNQTSMYLCASSIEGRSSLAYFGPGTRLTVT.

This chain's CDR3 is CASSYDRTNQPQHF. DNA for the CDR3: TGTGCCAGCTCATATGACAGGACTAATCAGCCCCAGCATTTT. The rearrangement joins TRBV18 to TRBJ1-5, with a weak D call TRBD1 (6 bases). Germline lookup yields CDR1 KGHSH and CDR2 LQKENI. V was clipped by 5 bases and J by 4 bases, with 12 bases between them. The CDR3 runs to 14 residues.

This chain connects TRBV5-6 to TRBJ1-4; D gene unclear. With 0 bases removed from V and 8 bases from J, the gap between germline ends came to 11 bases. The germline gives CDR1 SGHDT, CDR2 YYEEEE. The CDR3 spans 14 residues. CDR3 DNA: TGTGCCAGCAGCTTGGGGGGAGTTGGGGAAAAACTGTTTTTT. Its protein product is CASSLGGVGEKLFF.

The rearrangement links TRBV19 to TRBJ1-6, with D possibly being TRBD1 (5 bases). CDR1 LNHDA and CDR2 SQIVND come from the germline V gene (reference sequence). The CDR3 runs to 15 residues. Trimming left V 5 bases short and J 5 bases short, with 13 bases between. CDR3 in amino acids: CASSSRDHNNSPLHF. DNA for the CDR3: TGTGCCAGTAGTTCCCGGGACCATAATAATTCACCCCTCCACTTT.

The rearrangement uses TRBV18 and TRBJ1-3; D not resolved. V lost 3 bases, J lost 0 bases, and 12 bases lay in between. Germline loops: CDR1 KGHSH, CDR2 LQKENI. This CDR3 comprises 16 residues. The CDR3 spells CASSPINSPSGNTIYF. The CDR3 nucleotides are TGTGCCAGCTCACCGATCAACAGCCCCTCTGGAAACACCATATATTTT.

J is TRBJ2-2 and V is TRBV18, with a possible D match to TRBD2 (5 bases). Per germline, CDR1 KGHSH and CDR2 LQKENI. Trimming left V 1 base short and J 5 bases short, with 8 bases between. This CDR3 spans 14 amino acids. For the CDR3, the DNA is TGTGCCAGCTCACCACAGAGGGAAACCGGGGAGCTGTTTTTT. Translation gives CASSPQRETGELFF. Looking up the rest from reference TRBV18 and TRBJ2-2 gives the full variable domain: NAGVMQNPRHLVRRRGQEARLRCSPMKGHSHVYWYRQLPEEGLKFMVYLQKENIIDESGMPKERFSAEFPKEGPSILRIQQVVRGDSAAYFCASSPQRETGELFFGEGSRLTVL.

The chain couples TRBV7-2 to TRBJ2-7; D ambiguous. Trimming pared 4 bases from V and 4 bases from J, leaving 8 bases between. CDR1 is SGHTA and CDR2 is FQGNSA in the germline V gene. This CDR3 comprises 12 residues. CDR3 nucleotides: TGTGCCAGCAGCTCCTCTAGATACGAGCAGTACTTC. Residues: CASSSSRYEQYF.

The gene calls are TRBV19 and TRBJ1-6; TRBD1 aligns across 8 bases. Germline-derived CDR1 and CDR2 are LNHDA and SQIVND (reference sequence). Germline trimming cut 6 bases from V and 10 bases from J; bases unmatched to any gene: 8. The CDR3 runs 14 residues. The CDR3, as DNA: TGTGCCAGTAGCGCCGGGACAGGAGCGTCACCCCTCCACTTT. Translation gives CASSAGTGASPLHF.

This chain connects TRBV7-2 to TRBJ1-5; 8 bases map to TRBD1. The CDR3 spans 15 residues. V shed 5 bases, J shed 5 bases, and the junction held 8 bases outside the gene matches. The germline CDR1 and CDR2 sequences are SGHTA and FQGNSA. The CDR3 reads CASSVSGGGYQPQHF. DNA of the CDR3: TGTGCCAGCAGCGTCTCAGGGGGCGGGTATCAGCCCCAGCATTTT.

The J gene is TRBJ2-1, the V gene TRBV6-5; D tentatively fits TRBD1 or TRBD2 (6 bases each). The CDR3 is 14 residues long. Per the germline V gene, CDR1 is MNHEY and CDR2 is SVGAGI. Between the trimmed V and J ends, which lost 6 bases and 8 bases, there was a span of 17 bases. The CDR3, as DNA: TGTGCCAGCAGGCTCGGGGGCCCCGGCGATGAGCAGTTCTTC. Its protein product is CASRLGGPGDEQFF.

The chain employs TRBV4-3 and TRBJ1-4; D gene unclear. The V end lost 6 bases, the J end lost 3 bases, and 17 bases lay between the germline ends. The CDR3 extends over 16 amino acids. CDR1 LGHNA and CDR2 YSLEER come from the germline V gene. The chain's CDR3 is CASRRTGVEANEKLFF. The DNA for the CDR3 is TGCGCCAGCAGGCGGACCGGCGTCGAGGCTAATGAAAAACTGTTTTTT.

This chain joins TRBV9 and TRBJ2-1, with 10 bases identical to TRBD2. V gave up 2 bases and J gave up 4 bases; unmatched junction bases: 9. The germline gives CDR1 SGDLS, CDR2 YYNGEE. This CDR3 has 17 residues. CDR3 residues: CASSVVPQRGGYNEQFF. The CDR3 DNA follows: TGTGCCAGCAGCGTTGTTCCCCAGCGGGGGGGGTACAATGAGCAGTTCTTC.

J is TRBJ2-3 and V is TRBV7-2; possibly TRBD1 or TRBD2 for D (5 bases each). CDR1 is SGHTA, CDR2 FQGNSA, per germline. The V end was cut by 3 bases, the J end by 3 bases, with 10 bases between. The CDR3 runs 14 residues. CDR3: CASSFYGGTDTQYF. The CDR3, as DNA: TGTGCCAGCAGCTTCTATGGGGGAACAGATACGCAGTATTTT.

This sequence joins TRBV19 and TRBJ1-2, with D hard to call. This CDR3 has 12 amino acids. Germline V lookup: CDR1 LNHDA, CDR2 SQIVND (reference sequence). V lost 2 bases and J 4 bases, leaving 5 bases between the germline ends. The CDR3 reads CASSISSYGYTF. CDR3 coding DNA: TGTGCCAGTAGTATATCCAGCTATGGCTACACCTTC.

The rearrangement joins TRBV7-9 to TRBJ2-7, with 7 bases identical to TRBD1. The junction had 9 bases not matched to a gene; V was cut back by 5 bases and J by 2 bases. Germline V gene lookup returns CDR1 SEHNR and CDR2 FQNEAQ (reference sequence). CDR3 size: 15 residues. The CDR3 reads CASSHRDREAYEQYF. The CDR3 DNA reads TGTGCCAGCAGCCACCGCGACAGGGAAGCCTACGAGCAGTACTTC.

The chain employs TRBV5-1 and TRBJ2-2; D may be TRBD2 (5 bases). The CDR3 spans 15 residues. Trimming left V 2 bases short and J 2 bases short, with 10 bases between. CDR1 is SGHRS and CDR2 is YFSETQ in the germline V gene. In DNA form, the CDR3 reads TGCGCCAGCAGCTTCGGACTCCTTAACACCGGGGAGCTGTTTTTT. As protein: CASSFGLLNTGELFF.

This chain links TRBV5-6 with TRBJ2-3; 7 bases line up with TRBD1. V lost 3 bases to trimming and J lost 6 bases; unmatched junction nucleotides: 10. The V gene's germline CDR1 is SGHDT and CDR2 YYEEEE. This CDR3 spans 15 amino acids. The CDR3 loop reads CASSYTGTVYDTQYF. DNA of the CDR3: TGTGCCAGCAGCTACACCGGGACAGTATACGATACGCAGTATTTT.

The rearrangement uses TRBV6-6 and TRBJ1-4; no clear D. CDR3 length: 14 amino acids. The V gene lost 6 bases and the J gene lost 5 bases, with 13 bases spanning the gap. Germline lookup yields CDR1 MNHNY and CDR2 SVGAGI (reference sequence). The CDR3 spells CASSPDRGNEKLFF. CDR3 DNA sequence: TGTGCCAGCAGCCCGGACCGCGGAAATGAAAAACTGTTTTTT.

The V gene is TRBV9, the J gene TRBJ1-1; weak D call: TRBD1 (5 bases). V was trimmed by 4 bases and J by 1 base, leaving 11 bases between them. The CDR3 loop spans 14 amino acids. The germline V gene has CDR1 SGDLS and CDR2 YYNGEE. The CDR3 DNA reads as TGTGCCAGCAGCCCGTTAGGGGCGAACACTGAAGCTTTCTTT. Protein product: CASSPLGANTEAFF.

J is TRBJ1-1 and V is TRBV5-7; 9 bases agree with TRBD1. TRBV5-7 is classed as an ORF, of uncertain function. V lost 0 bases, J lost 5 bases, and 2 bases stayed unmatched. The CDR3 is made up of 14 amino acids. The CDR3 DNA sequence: TGTGCCAGCAGCTTGGGGGGACAGGGTACTGAAGCTTTCTTT. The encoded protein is CASSLGGQGTEAFF.

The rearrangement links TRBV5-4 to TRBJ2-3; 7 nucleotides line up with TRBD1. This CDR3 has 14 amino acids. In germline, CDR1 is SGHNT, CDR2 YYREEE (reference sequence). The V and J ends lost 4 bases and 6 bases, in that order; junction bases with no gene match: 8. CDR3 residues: CASSPSTGKDTQYF. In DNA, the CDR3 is TGTGCCAGCAGCCCTTCGACAGGGAAGGATACGCAGTATTTT. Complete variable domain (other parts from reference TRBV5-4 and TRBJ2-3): ETGVTQSPTHLIKTRGQQVTLRCSSQSGHNTVSWYQQALGQGPQFIFQYYREEENGRGNFPPRFSGLQFPNYSSELNVNALELDDSALYLCASSPSTGKDTQYFGPGTRLTVL.

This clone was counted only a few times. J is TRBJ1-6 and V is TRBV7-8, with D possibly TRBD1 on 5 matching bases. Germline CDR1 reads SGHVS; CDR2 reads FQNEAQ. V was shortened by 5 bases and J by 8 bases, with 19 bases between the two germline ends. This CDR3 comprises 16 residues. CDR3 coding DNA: TGTGCCAGCAGCCGGACAATAGCGGGCAGGGATTCACCCCTCCACTTT. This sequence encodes CASSRTIAGRDSPLHF.

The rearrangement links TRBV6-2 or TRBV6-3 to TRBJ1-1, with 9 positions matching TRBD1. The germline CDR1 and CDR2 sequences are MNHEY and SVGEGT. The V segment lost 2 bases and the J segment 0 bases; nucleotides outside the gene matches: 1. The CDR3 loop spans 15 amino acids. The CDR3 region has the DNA TGTGCCAGCAGTTACCGGACAGGGGTGAACACTGAAGCTTTCTTT. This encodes CASSYRTGVNTEAFF.